This T cell receptor (beta chain) stems from a study of beta chain features in type 1 diabetes. Every isolated RNA sample was fully reverse transcribed, so sequencing captured expressed TCRB transcripts. Produced via immunoSEQ multiplex PCR; TCRdb's table is partial and in-frame only. The sample holds around 310,000 clones, more than 9.5% seen once. Between the trimmed V and J ends, which lost 9 bases and 0 bases, there was a span of 3 bases. Looked up from germline, CDR1 is ENHRY and CDR2 is SYGVKD. The length of the CDR3 is 11 residues. This chain links TRBV10-3 with TRBJ2-1, with D unclear. This TCR was recovered from a woman aged 25 to 39 in good health. The sequenced sample consisted of naive CD4+ T cells from blood. The CDR3 nucleotides are TGTGCCATGAGCTCCTACAATGAGCAGTTCTTC. This translates into CAMSSYNEQFF.